The clone carrying this T cell receptor (beta chain) appeared many times. Its antigen is as yet unknown. The germline V and J ends were trimmed by 0 bases and 6 bases, with 14 bases remaining between them. Germline assignment: CDR1 LGHNA and CDR2 YSLEER. CDR3 length: 15 amino acids. The data derive from a study of CD8 T cells in ankylosing spondylitis. Study-level findings and limits: Reportedly, significant enrichment of disease-linked clones occurred in matched ankylosing spondylitis synovial fluid.

TCRdb analysed the 5' RACE reads with MiXCR anew, one entry per CDR3 protein. This table holds more than 60,000 distinct CDR3 sequences, approximately 5.7% found once. Sequenced input: synovial fluid, either unsorted or a sorted T cell fraction (not recorded which). The genes are TRBV4-3 and TRBJ1-1, with D tentatively TRBD1 (5 bases). The receptor comes from a male donor with ankylosing spondylitis. CDR3 protein: CASSQEGAGIPEAFF. The DNA for the CDR3 is TGCGCCAGCAGCCAAGAGGGCGCAGGGATCCCTGAAGCTTTCTTT.